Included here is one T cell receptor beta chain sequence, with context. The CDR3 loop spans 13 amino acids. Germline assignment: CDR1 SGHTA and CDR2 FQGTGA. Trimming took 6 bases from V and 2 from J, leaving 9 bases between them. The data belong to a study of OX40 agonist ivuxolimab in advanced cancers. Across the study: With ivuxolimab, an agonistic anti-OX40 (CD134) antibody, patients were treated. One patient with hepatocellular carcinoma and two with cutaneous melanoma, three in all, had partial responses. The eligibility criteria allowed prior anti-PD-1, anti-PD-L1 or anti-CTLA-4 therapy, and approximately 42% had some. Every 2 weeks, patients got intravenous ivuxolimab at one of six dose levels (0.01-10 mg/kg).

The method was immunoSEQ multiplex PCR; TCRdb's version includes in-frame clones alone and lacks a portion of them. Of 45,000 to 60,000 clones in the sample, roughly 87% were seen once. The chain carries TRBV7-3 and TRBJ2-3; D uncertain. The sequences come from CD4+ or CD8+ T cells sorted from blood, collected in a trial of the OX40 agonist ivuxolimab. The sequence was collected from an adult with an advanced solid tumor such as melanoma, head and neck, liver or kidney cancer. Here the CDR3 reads CASRDSNTDTQYF. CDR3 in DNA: TGTGCCAGCAGAGACTCAAACACAGATACGCAGTATTTT.